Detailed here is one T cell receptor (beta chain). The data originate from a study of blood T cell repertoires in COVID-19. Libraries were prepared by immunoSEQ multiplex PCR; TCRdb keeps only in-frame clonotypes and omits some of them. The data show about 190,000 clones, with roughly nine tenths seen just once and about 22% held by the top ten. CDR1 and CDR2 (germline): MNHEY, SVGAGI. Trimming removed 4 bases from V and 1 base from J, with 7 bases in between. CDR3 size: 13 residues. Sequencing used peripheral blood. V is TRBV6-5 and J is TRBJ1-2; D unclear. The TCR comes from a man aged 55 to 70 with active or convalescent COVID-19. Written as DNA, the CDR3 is TGTGCCAGCAGTTCCAGGAATAACTATGGCTACACCTTC. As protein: CASSSRNNYGYTF.